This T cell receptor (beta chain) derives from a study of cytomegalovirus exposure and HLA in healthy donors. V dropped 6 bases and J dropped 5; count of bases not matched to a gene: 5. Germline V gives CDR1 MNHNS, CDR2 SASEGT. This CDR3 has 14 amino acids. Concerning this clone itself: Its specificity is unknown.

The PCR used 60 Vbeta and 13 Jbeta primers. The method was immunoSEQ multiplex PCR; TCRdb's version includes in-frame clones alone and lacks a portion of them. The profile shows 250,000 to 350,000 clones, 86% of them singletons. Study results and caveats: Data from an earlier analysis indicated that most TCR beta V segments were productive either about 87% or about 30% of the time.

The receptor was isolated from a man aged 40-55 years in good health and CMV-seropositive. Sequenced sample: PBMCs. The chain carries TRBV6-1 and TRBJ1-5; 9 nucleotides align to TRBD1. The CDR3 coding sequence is TGTGCCAGCAGAACAGGGGGCTGGGATCAGCCCCAGCATTTT. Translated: CASRTGGWDQPQHF.